This T cell receptor (beta chain) was observed in a study of regulatory T cells in long-lasting Graves disease. Time point specified: newly diagnosed GD, antithyroid drugs for less than 3 months. RNA extracted from PBMCs served as the sequencing template. Graves' disease diagnosis used American Thyroid Association guidelines. V was cut by 2 bases and J by 4 bases, with 8 bases left in between. The CDR3 is 13 amino acids. CDR1 SGHNT and CDR2 YENEEA come from the germline V gene. Arm-PCR of CDR3 regions and iRepertoire HTBI primers were used to build TCR beta libraries. As handled by the study authors: Among the samples, around 58 TRBV and 14 to 15 TRBJ segments were identified. Using its own MiXCR run on the multiplex PCR reads, TCRdb lists one record per CDR3 protein. For this entry, the V and J calls and clone size follow TCRdb and not the study's own pipeline. The sample carries about 610,000 distinct CDR3 sequences, around 16% recorded once.

These records were also assigned to another study, of T cells in Graves' hyperthyroidism and ophthalmopathy. Per that paper: For Graves' hyperthyroidism to be stable, ophthalmopathy could not progress within 18 months. First-round RT-PCR with HTBI primers amplified the TCR CDR3 region.

The rearrangement uses TRBV11-3 and TRBJ1-1, with D hard to call. The sequenced sample was peripheral blood mononuclear cells (PBMCs), obtained at new diagnosis, from a patient treated with antithyroid drugs. The TCR sequence derives from a man younger than 35 with Graves disease. CDR3 amino acids: CASSLKIRTEAFF. In nucleotides, the CDR3 is TGTGCCAGCAGCTTAAAGATCCGCACTGAAGCTTTCTTT.